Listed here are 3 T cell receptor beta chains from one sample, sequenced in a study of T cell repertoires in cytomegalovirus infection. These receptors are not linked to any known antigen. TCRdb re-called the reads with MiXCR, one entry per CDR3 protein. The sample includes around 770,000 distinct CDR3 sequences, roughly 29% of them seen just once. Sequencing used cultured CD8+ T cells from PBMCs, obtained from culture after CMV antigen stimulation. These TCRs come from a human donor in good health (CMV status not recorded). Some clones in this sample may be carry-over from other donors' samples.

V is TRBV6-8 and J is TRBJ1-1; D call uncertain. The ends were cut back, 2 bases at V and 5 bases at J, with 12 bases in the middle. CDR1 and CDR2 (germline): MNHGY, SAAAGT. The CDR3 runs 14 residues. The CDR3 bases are TGTGCCAGCAGTTACGTCGAGAAAGGGACTGAAGCTTTCTTT. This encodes CASSYVEKGTEAFF.

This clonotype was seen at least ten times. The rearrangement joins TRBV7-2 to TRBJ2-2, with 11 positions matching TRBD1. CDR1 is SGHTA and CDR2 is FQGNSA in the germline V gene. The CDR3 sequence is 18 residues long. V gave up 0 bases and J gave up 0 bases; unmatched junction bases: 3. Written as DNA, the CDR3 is TGTGCCAGCAGCTTAGCGGGACAGGGGGGTTCGAACACCGGGGAGCTGTTTTTT. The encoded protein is CASSLAGQGGSNTGELFF.

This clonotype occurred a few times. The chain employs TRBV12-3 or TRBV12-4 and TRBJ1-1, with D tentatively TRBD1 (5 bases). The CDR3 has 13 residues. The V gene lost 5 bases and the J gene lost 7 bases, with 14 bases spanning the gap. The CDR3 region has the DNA TGTGCCAGCAGTCCGTGGGGCCGGATTGAAGCTTTCTTT. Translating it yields CASSPWGRIEAFF.